This T cell receptor beta chain is drawn from a study of shared clonotypes between healthy human individuals. In the study overall: The plates for each donor numbered three CD4 naive, three CD4 memory, two CD8 naive and one CD8 memory.

About this clone itself: Its antigen is undetermined.

Trimming took 2 bases from V and 3 from J, leaving 14 bases between them. Germline CDR1 and CDR2: MNHNY and SVGAGI (reference sequence). The length of the CDR3 is 15 residues. Whole-study findings and limits: With few donors, the genetic and exposure-history diversity represented was limited. Researchers sampled only blood; tissue repertoires likely differ.

The table came from immunoSEQ multiplex PCR; TCRdb's copy has only in-frame clones and leaves some out. The data show approximately 620,000 clones, approximately 97% seen once. This sequence originates from a woman between 25 and 40 years old in good health. The chain is built from TRBV6-6 and TRBJ2-7; a possible D gene is TRBD2 (6 bases). Sequenced input: naive CD4+ T cells sorted from blood. Subset denoted: CD45RA+ positively selected. The chain's CDR3 is CASSYDGGKVYEQYF. For the CDR3, the DNA is TGTGCCAGCAGTTACGACGGGGGTAAAGTCTACGAGCAGTACTTC.